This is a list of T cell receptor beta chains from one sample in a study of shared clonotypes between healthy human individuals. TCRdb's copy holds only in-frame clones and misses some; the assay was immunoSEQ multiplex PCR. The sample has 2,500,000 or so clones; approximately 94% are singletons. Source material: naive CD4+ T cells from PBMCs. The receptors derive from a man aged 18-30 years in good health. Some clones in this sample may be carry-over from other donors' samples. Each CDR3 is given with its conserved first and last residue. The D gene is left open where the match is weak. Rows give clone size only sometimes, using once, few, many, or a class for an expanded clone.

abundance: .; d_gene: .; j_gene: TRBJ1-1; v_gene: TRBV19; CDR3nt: TGTGCCAGTAATTTGTATTGGGGTGCGAACACTGAAGCTTTCTTT; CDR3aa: CASNLYWGANTEAFF
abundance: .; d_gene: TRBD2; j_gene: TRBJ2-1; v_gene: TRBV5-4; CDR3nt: TGTGCCAGCAGCTCACCTAGCGGGAGCGACAATGAGCAGTTCTTC; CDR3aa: CASSSPSGSDNEQFF
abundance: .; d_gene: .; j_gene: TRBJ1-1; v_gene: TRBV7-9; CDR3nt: TGTGCCAGCAGCACTTATAGAGGGGACGGTGAAGCTTTCTTT; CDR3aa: CASSTYRGDGEAFF
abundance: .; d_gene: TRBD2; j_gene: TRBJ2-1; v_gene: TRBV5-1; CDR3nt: TGCGCCAGCAGCTTGTTTTCTAGCGGGGCTTACAATGAGCAGTTCTTC; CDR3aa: CASSLFSSGAYNEQFF
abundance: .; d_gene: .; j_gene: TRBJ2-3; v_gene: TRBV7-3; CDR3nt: TGTGCCAGCAGCTTAGGCCCGGGCACAGATACGCAGTATTTT; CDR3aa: CASSLGPGTDTQYF
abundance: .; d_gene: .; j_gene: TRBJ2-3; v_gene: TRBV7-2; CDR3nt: TGTGCCAGCAGCTTATTTGGCGGCGGTAGCACAGATACGCAGTATTTT; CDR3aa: CASSLFGGGSTDTQYF
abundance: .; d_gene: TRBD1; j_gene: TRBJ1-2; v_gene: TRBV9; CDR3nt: TGTGCCAGCAGCGCCGGACAGGGAGGGACCAACTATGGCTACACCTTC; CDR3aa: CASSAGQGGTNYGYTF
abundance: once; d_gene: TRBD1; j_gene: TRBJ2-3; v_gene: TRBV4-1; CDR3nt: TGCGCCAGCAGCGACCGAGGGAAACAGGGGAAAGGTACGCAGTATTTT; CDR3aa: CASSDRGKQGKGTQYF
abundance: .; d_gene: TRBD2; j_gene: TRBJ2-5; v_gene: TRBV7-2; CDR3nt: TGTGCCAGCAGCTTAGTTGGGACTAGCGGGAGCCAAGAGACCCAGTACTTC; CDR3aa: CASSLVGTSGSQETQYF
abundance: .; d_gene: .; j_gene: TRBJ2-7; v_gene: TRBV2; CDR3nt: TGTGCCAGCAGTGAAGTCGCAGGGGGGCACTACGAGCAGTACTTC; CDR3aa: CASSEVAGGHYEQYF
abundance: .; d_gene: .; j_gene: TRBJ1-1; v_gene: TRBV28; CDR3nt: TGTGCCAGCAAGGACCCCTACACTGAAGCTTTCTTT; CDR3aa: CASKDPYTEAFF
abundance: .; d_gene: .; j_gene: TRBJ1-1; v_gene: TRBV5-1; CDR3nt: TGCGCCAGCAGCTTGGAGGGGGGAGGCACTGAAGCTTTCTTT; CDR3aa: CASSLEGGGTEAFF
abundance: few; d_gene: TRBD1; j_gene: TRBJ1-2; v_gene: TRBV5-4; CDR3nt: TGTGCCAGCAGCTCGGACAGGATCTATGGCTACACCTTC; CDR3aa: CASSSDRIYGYTF
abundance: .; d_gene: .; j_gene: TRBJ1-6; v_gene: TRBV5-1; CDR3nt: TGCGCCAGCAGCTTGGACATTCCCGGATCACCCCTCCACTTT; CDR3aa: CASSLDIPGSPLHF
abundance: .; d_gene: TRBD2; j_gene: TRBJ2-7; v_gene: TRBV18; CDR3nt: TGTGCCAGCTCACCAGCGGGAGGCCCTACCTACGAGCAGTACTTC; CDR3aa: CASSPAGGPTYEQYF
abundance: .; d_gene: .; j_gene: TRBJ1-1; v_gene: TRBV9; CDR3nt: TGTGCCAGCAGCGCCAGGGATTCGAACACTGAAGCTTTCTTT; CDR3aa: CASSARDSNTEAFF
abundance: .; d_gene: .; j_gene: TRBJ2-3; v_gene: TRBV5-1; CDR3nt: TGCGCCAGCAGCTTGGGGCGGGGAGGCACAGATACGCAGTATTTT; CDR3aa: CASSLGRGGTDTQYF
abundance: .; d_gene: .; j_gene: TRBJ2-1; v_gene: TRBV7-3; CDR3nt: TGTGCCAGCAAAGCGACGGCGGGAAAGGGTGAGCAGTTCTTC; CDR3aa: CASKATAGKGEQFF
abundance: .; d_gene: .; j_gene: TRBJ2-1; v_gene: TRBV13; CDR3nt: TGTGCCAGCAGCTCACTGTACCGCCTTTGGGGGGTCTCCTACAATGAGCAGTTCTTC; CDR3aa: CASSSLYRLWGVSYNEQFF
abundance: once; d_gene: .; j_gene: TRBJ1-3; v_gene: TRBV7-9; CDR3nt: TGTGCCAGCAGCTTAATGGTATTCGGAAACACCATATATTTT; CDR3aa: CASSLMVFGNTIYF
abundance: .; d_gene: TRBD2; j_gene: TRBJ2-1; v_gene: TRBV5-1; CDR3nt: TGCGCCAGCAGTGTGGGGTGGGTGAGCGGGGGTTACAATGAGCAGTTCTTC; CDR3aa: CASSVGWVSGGYNEQFF
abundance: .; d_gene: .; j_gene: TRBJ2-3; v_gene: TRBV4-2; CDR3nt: TGTGCCAGCAGCCCCACTGGAGCTAACGCAGATACGCAGTATTTT; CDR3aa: CASSPTGANADTQYF
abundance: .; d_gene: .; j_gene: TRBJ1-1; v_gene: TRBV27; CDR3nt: TGTGCCAGCAGTTCATCCTATGAAGTAGATGAAGCTTTCTTT; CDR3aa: CASSSSYEVDEAFF
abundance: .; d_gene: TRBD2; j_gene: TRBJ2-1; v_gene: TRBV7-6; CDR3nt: TGTGCCAGCAGCTCCAGGACTAGCGTCAATGAGCAGTTCTTC; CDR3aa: CASSSRTSVNEQFF
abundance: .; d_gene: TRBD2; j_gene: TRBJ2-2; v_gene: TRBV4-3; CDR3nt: TGCGCCAGCAGCCAAGATCCGATGGCTAGCGGCACCGGGGAGCTGTTTTTT; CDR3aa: CASSQDPMASGTGELFF
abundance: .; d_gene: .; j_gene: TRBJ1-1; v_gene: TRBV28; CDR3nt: TGTGCCAGCCGTACCGCCAGGGGCTTGAACACTGAAGCTTTCTTT; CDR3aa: CASRTARGLNTEAFF
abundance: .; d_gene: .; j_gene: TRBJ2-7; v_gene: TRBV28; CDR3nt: TGTGCCAGCAGTGGATCCGGCACAGCTTCCTACGAGCAGTACTTC; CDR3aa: CASSGSGTASYEQYF